Sequencing of this TCR beta chain was carried out in a study of T-cell reconstitution after alpha-beta-depleted transplantation in children. Preparation of the TCRbeta library was carried out with unique molecular identifiers. TCRdb recomputed calls from the PCR reads with MiXCR, one row per CDR3 protein. The data contain approximately 400,000 distinct CDR3 sequences, approximately 11% of them singletons. This clonotype was detected only a few times. V shed 5 bases, J shed 6 bases, and the junction held 10 bases outside the gene matches. Germline CDR1 and CDR2: MDHEN and SYDVKM. CDR3 length: 17 residues.

The chain recombines TRBV28 with TRBJ2-1, with 13 bases lining up with TRBD2. This sequence originates from a human donor who donated a stem cell graft to a child with acute myeloid leukemia. The specimen comprised PBMCs from the stem cell graft donor, sampled from the stem cell graft. CDR3 loop: CASSPRTSGSTVNEQFF. CDR3 sequence (DNA): TGTGCCAGCAGTCCAAGGACTAGCGGGAGCACCGTCAATGAGCAGTTCTTC.